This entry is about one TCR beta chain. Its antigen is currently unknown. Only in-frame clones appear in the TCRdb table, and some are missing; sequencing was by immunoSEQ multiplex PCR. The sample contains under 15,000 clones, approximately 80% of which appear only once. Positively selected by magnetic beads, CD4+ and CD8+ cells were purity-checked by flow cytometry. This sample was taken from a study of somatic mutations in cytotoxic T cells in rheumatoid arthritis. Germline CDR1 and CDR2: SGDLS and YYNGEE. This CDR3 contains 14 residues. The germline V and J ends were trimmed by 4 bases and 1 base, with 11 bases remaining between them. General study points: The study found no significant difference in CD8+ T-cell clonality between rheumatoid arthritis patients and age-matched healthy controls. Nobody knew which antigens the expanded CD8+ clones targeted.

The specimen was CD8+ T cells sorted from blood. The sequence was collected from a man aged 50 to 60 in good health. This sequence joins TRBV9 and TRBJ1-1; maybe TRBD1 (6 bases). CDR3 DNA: TGTGCCAGCAGCCCTACAGGGCAGAACACTGAAGCTTTCTTT. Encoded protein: CASSPTGQNTEAFF.